The clone carrying this T cell receptor (beta chain) was seen a few times. Its antigen remains unknown. After removal of 2 bases from V and 4 bases from J, the junction contained 5 bases not matched to a gene. Germline lookup yields CDR1 SNHLY and CDR2 FYNNEI. The CDR3 runs 16 residues. PCR involved 60 Vbeta and 13 Jbeta primers. Sequencing was performed with immunoSEQ multiplex PCR; in TCRdb, only in-frame clones are kept and a portion is missing. The sample lists nearly 110,000 clones, 65% to 75% seen once, with roughly 2.8% in the top ten. The data stem from a study of cytomegalovirus exposure and HLA in healthy donors. General study points: Cytomegalovirus association was listed for roughly 160 TCR beta chains. Clonal expansion was found to be greater in HLA-associated TCR beta chains than in equally common others in a later analysis.

This chain links TRBV2 with TRBJ2-1; 10 bases fit TRBD2. The sequencing input was PBMCs. The source is a female donor in good health and CMV-seronegative. CDR3 protein: CASSERGTSVYNEQFF. As DNA, the CDR3 is TGTGCCAGCAGTGAACGTGGGACTAGCGTATACAATGAGCAGTTCTTC.